This is a list of T cell receptor beta chains from one sample in a study of shared clonotypes between healthy human individuals. The method was immunoSEQ multiplex PCR; TCRdb's version includes in-frame clones alone and lacks a portion of them. The sample contains about 980,000 clones, approximately 80% of which appear only once. Sequencing was performed on memory CD4+ T cells sorted from blood. The receptors shown here come from a man aged 18-30 years in good health. Each CDR3 is given with its conserved first and last residue.

V | CDR3
TRBV2 | CASSELLLYEQYF
TRBV19 | CASGTVLYSPLHF
TRBV7-8 | CASSQGVGHGTGELFF
TRBV21-1 | CASSKALSASDRGTNYGYTF
TRBV19 | CASTGLGTDTQYF
TRBV2 | CASSEGTGGNYGYTF
TRBV5-1 | CASSSGQGQETQYF
TRBV5-1 | CASSFDGQGANQPQHF
TRBV6-1 | CASSEEPWSVGYTF
TRBV29-1 | CSAQGGVWYEQYF
TRBV5-4 | CASSPGQRGETQYF
TRBV11-2 | CASGSGGPLDEQFF
TRBV7-9 | CASSRENEQFF
TRBV19 | CASTATGGTEAFF
TRBV6-1 | CASSEAGYNYGYTF
TRBV30 | CASKGSGNTIYF
TRBV29-1 | CSVVRGLNTGELFF